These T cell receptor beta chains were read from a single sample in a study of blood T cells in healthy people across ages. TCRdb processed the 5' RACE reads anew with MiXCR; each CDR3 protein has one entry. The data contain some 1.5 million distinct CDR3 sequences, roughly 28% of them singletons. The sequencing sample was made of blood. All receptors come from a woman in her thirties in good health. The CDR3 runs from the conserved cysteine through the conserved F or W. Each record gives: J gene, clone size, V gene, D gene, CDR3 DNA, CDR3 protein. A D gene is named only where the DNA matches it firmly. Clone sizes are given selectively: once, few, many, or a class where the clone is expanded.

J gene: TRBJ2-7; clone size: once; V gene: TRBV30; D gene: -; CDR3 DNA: TGTGCCTGGAGTCGCTCGACCTACGAGCAGTACTTC; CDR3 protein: CAWSRSTYEQYF
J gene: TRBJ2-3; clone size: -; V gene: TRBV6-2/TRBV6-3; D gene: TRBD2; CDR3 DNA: TGTGCCAGCAGTTACGAGGGACTACGCACAGATACGCAGTATTTT; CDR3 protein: CASSYEGLRTDTQYF
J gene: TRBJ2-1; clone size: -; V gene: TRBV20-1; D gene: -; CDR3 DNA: TGCAGCGGGGACGGGACCTACAATGAGCAGTTCTTC; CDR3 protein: CSGDGTYNEQFF
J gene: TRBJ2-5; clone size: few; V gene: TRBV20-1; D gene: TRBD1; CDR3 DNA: TGCAGTGCCCTACTCGGGACAGCTACGGGGACCCAGTACTTC; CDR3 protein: CSALLGTATGTQYF
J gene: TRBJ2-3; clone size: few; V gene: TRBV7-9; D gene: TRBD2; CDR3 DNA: TGTGCCAGCAGCTTAGCGAGTTGGACTAGCGGCACAGATACGCAGTATTTT; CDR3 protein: CASSLASWTSGTDTQYF
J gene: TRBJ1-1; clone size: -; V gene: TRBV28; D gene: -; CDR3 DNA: TGTGCCAGCAGTTTAAGCTTTGGAAGCACTGAAGCTTTCTTT; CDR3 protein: CASSLSFGSTEAFF
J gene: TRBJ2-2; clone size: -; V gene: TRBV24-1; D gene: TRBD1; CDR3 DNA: TGTGCCACCAGTGACCCCGGGACAGGGCGCACCGGGGAGCTGTTTTTT; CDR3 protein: CATSDPGTGRTGELFF
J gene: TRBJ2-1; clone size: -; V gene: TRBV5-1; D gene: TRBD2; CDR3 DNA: TGCGCCAGCAGCCCTAACGGGGGGGTGTACAATGAGCAGTTCTTC; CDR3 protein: CASSPNGGVYNEQFF
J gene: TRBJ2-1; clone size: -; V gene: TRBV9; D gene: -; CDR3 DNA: TGTGCCAGCAGCCCACGTCTAGTCCCCTCGTCTCCCTACAATGAGCAGTTCTTC; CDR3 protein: CASSPRLVPSSPYNEQFF
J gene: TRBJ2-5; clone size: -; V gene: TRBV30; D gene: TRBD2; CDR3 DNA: TGTGCCTGGAGTCTCCGGACTAGCGGATGGGAGACCCAGTACTTC; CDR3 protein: CAWSLRTSGWETQYF
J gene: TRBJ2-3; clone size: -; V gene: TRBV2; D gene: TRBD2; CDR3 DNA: TGTGCCAGCACCCCGACTAGCGGCACAGATACGCAGTATTTT; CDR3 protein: CASTPTSGTDTQYF
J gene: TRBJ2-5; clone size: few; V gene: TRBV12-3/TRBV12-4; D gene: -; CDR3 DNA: TGTGCCAGCAGCAACGAACTAGTGCTACAAGAGACCCAGTACTTC; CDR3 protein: CASSNELVLQETQYF
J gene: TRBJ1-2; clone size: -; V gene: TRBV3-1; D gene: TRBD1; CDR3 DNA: TGTGCCAGCAGCCAGCCGGGACAGGGTGACTATGGCTACACCTTC; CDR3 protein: CASSQPGQGDYGYTF
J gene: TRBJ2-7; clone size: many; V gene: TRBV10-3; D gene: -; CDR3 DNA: TGTGCCATCAGTGAGGGGAGCTCCTACGAGCAGTACTTC; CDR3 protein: CAISEGSSYEQYF
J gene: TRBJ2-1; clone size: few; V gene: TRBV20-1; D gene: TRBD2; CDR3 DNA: TGCAGTGCTAGATCGGGAGGGCTAGCGGGAGGTACCGCGGTTGAGCAGTTCTTC; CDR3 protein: CSARSGGLAGGTAVEQFF
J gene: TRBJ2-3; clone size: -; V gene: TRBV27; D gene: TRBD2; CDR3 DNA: TGTGCCAGCACCTTAGCGGGGGGGCCCCCAGATACGCAGTATTTT; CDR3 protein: CASTLAGGPPDTQYF
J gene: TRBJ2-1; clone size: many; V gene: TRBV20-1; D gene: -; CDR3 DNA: TGCAGTGCTAGAGCGAGACTGAGCTCCTACAATGAGCAGTTCTTC; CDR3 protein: CSARARLSSYNEQFF
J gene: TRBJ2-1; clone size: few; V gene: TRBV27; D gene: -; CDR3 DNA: TGTGCCAGCTGCCCTCTCGCCCGGGGCTGGGAGGACAATGAGCAGTTCTTC; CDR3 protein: CASCPLARGWEDNEQFF
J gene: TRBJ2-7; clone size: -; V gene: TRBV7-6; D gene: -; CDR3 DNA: TGTGCCAGCAGCTCACCTGAGGGAGCTCGCCACGAGCAGTACTTC; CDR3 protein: CASSSPEGARHEQYF
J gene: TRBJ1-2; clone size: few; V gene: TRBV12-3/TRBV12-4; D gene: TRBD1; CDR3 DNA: TGTGCCAGCAGTCCGTCAGGGGGGAGCTATGGCTACACCTTC; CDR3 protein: CASSPSGGSYGYTF
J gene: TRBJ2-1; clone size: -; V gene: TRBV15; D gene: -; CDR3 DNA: TGTGCCACCAGCCTGCAGGGGCCCAATGAGCAGTTCTTC; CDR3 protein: CATSLQGPNEQFF
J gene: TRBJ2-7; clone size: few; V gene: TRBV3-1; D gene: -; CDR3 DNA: TGTGCCAGCAGCGGGGACGCTACTTACTACGAGCAGTACTTC; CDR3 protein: CASSGDATYYEQYF
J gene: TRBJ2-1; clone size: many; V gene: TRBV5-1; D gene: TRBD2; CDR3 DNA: TGCGCCAGCACATGGGACCGGGACCTAGCGGATGAGCAGTTCTTC; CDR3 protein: CASTWDRDLADEQFF